This passage covers 15 T cell receptor beta chains from one sample sequenced in a study of cytotoxic CD8 clonotypes in ibrutinib-treated CLL. Clones were read by immunoSEQ multiplex PCR, and TCRdb kept only the in-frame ones, dropping some. Of 110,000 to 150,000 clones in the sample, 76% were seen once. Sequencing was performed on PBMCs, taken after 24 months of ibrutinib treatment. These receptors were obtained from a human donor with chronic lymphocytic leukemia.

The rearrangement uses TRBV18 and TRBJ2-1; TRBD1 is a possible D gene (8 bases). In germline, CDR1 is KGHSH, CDR2 LQKENI. This CDR3 contains 15 residues. Trimming removed 4 bases at V and 6 bases at J, with 16 bases between. As DNA, the CDR3 is TGTGCCAGCTCACGAGGACAGGGAGGGTCCAATGAGCAGTTCTTC. Encoded protein: CASSRGQGGSNEQFF.

The chain recombines TRBV5-1 with TRBJ2-2; D call uncertain. With 0 bases removed from V and 7 bases from J, the gap between germline ends came to 4 bases. The length of the CDR3 is 12 residues. CDR1 is SGHRS and CDR2 is YFSETQ in the germline V gene. This chain's CDR3 is CASSLEGGELFF. The DNA of the CDR3 is TGCGCCAGCAGCTTGGAGGGCGGGGAGCTGTTTTTT.

The chain employs TRBV7-6 and TRBJ2-7; 12 bases line up with TRBD2. The CDR3 extends over 17 amino acids. Trimming took 5 bases from V and 6 from J; bases not matched to a gene: 14. Germline loops: CDR1 SGHVS, CDR2 FNYEAQ. The CDR3 loop reads CASSPRLAGVTTGEQYF. The DNA for the CDR3 is TGTGCCAGCAGCCCGAGACTAGCGGGGGTCACGACCGGCGAGCAGTACTTC.

This clone was seen once. This sequence joins TRBV5-1 and TRBJ2-5, with no clear D. V lost 2 bases and J 5 bases, leaving 4 bases between the germline ends. Germline loops: CDR1 SGHRS, CDR2 YFSETQ. CDR3 length equals 11 residues. The DNA of the CDR3 is TGCGCCAGCAGCTTTAAGGAGACCCAGTACTTC. Protein: CASSFKETQYF.

The V gene is TRBV5-1, the J gene TRBJ1-2; D unresolved. V was shortened by 0 bases and J by 6 bases, with 12 bases between the two germline ends. The CDR3 is 14 residues long. The V gene's germline CDR1 is SGHRS and CDR2 YFSETQ. Here the CDR3 reads CASSLDGSFDGYTF. CDR3 DNA: TGCGCCAGCAGCTTGGATGGATCATTTGATGGCTACACCTTC.

In its sample, this clone was seen once. The CDR3 bases are TGTGCCAGCGCCCTCCGTCAGCCCGGGGAGCTGTTTTTT. Translated: CASALRQPGELFF. V gene TRBV18 combines with J gene TRBJ2-2, with D hard to call. The V and J ends lost 8 bases and 6 bases respectively, with 13 bases between them. The V gene's germline CDR1 is KGHSH and CDR2 LQKENI. The CDR3 sequence is 13 residues long.

V usage is TRBV2 and J usage is TRBJ2-1, with TRBD2 as a possible D gene (7 bases). V was shortened by 8 bases and J by 0 bases, with 14 bases between the two germline ends. Germline lookup yields CDR1 SNHLY and CDR2 FYNNEI. The CDR3 totals 15 residues. The CDR3 here is CASEGGFASYNEQFF. DNA for the CDR3: TGTGCCAGCGAGGGGGGGTTTGCCTCCTACAATGAGCAGTTCTTC. Variable domain in full (rest from reference TRBV2 and TRBJ2-1): EPEVTQTPSHQVTQMGQEVILRCVPISNHLYFYWYRQILGQKVEFLVSFYNNEISEKSEIFDDQFSVERPDGSNFTLKIRSTKLEDSAMYFCASEGGFASYNEQFFGPGTRLTVL.

The chain joins TRBV7-8 to TRBJ2-2; 7 bases align to TRBD1. After removal of 2 bases from V and 0 bases from J, the junction contained 6 bases not matched to a gene. The CDR3 length is 17 residues. Germline V CDR1 and CDR2: SGHVS, FQNEAQ. DNA of the CDR3: TGTGCCAGCAGCTTAAGGGGGCCGGGGTCGAACACCGGGGAGCTGTTTTTT. It specifies CASSLRGPGSNTGELFF.

A few counts support this clone. This chain links TRBV2 with TRBJ2-5; 11 bases map to TRBD1. The CDR3 is 14 residues long. Germline V lookup: CDR1 SNHLY, CDR2 FYNNEI. V trimming: 6 bases; J trimming: 9 bases; junction bases outside the gene matches: 9. This CDR3 reads CASSSGTGGLSQYF. Here the CDR3 DNA reads TGTGCCAGCAGCTCCGGGACAGGGGGATTGTCCCAGTACTTC.

The genes are TRBV10-3 and TRBJ2-7; the D gene could be TRBD1 or TRBD2 (5 bases each). Trimming pared 5 bases from V and 2 bases from J, leaving 13 bases between. The V gene's germline CDR1 is ENHRY and CDR2 SYGVKD. The CDR3 consists of 14 residues. CDR3 in DNA: TGTGCCATCAGTTCCGGGACGGGGACCTACGAGCAGTACTTC. Amino acid sequence: CAISSGTGTYEQYF.

The chain uses TRBV10-3 and TRBJ2-2; D is ambiguous. Trimming cost V 0 bases and J 3 bases, with 5 bases left between them. The germline V gene has CDR1 ENHRY and CDR2 SYGVKD. This CDR3 contains 14 residues. CDR3 sequence: CAISESGHTGELFF. The CDR3 nucleotides read TGTGCCATCAGTGAGTCCGGGCACACCGGGGAGCTGTTTTTT.

The V call is TRBV15, the J call TRBJ2-2, with TRBD2 as a possible D gene (6 bases). CDR1 LNHNV and CDR2 YYDKDF come from the germline V gene (reference sequence). Trimming stripped 1 base from V and 6 bases from J, with 9 bases between. This CDR3 contains 14 residues. Here the CDR3 DNA reads TGTGCCACCAGCAGAGGACTAGAGGCCGGGGAGCTGTTTTTT. It is translated as CATSRGLEAGELFF.

The chain employs TRBV5-6 and TRBJ2-5; D is uncertain. The germline V and J ends were trimmed by 1 base and 6 bases, with 4 bases remaining between them. This CDR3 has 11 residues. Germline CDR1 SGHDT, CDR2 YYEEEE. CDR3 amino acids: CASSLTQTQYF. The CDR3 DNA is TGTGCCAGCAGCTTGACTCAGACCCAGTACTTC.

The CDR3, as DNA: TGTGCCAGTAGTCTGGGCAGGATCCTTCAGCCCCAGCATTTT. It yields the protein CASSLGRILQPQHF. This sequence joins TRBV19 and TRBJ1-5; D not certain. Trimming took off 5 bases at V and 6 bases at J, with 14 bases between the two ends. The CDR3 runs 14 residues. Germline CDR1 is LNHDA and CDR2 is SQIVND (reference sequence).

The CDR3 loop reads CSVGRSSYNEQFF. Here the CDR3 DNA reads TGCAGCGTTGGCAGGAGCTCCTACAATGAGCAGTTCTTC. The rearrangement joins TRBV29-1 to TRBJ2-1; D is unclear. V shed 4 bases and J shed 0 bases, with 7 bases lying between them. The CDR3 sequence is 13 residues long. Germline V lookup: CDR1 SQVTM, CDR2 ANQGSEA.